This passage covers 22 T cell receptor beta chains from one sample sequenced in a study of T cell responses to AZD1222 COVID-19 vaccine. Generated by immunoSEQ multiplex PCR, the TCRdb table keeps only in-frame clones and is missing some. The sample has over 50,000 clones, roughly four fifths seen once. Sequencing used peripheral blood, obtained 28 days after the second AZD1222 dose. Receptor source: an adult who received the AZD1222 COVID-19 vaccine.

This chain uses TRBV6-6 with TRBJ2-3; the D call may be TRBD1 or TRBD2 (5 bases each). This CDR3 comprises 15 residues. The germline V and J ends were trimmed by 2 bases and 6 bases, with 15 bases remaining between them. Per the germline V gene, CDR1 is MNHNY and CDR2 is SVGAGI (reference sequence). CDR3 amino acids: CASSYPLGREDTQYF. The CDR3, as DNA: TGTGCCAGCAGTTACCCGTTAGGCAGGGAGGATACGCAGTATTTT.

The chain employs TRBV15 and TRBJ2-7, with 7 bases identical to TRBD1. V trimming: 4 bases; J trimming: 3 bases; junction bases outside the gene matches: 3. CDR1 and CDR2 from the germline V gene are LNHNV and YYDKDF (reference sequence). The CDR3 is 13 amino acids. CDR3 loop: CATSMDRNYEQYF. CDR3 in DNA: TGTGCCACCAGCATGGACAGGAACTACGAGCAGTACTTC.

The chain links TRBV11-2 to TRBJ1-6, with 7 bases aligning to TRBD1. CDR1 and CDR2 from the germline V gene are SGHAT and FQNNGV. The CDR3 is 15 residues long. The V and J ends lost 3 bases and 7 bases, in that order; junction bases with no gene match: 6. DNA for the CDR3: TGTGCCAGCAGCTTGACAGGGTCGAAGAATTCACCCCTCCACTTT. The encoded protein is CASSLTGSKNSPLHF.

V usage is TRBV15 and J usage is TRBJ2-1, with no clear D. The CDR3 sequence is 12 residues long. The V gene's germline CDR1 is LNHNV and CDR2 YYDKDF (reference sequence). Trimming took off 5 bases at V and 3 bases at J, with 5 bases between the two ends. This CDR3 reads CATSLGYNEQFF. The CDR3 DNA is TGTGCCACCAGCCTAGGCTACAATGAGCAGTTCTTC.

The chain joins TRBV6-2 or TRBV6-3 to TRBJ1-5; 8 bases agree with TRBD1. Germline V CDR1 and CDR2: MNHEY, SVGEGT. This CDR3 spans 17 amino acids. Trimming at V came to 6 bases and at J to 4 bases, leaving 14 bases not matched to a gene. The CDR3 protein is CASSPQGAHPGNQPQHF. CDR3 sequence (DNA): TGTGCCAGCAGCCCCCAGGGGGCCCACCCAGGGAATCAGCCCCAGCATTTT.

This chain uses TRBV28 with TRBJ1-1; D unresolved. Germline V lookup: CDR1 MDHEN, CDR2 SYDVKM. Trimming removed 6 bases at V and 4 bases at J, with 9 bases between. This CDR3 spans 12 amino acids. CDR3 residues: CASRLDLTEAFF. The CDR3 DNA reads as TGTGCCAGCAGGCTAGATCTCACTGAAGCTTTCTTT.

CDR3 sequence reads: CASSKDWGEETYEQYF. CDR3 bases: TGTGCCAGCAGCAAAGATTGGGGGGAGGAGACCTACGAGCAGTACTTC. The rearrangement joins TRBV21-1 to TRBJ2-7; TRBD2, as called in the table, went unchecked against the DNA. TRBV21-1 corresponds to a pseudogene. This CDR3 has 16 amino acids.

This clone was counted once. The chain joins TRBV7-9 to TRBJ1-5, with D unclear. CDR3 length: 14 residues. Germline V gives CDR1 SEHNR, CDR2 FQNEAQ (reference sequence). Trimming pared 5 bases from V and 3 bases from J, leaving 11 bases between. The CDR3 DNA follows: TGTGCCAGCAGCAATGCGTTTGCCAATCAGCCCCAGCATTTT. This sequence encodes CASSNAFANQPQHF.

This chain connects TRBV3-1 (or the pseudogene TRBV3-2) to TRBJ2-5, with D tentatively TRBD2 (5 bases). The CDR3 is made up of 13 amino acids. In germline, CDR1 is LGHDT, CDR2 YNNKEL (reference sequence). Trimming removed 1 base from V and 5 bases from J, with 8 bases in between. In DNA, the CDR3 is TGTGCCAGCAGCCAAGCCGGGAAGGAGACCCAGTACTTC. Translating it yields CASSQAGKETQYF.

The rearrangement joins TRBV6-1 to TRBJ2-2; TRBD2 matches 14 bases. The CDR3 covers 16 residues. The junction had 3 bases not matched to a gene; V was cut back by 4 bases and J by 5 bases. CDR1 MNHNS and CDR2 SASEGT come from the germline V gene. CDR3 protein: CASSGGLAGETGELFF. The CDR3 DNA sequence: TGTGCCAGCAGTGGGGGACTAGCGGGAGAAACCGGGGAGCTGTTTTTT.

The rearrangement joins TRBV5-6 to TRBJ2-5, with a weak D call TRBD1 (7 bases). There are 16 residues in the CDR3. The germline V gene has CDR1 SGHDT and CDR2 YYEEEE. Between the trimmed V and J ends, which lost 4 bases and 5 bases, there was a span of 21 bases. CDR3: CASSKRQGGWSETQYF. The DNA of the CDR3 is TGTGCCAGCAGCAAAAGACAGGGAGGCTGGTCGGAGACCCAGTACTTC. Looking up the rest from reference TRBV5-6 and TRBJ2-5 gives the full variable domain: DAGVTQSPTHLIKTRGQQVTLRCSPKSGHDTVSWYQQALGQGPQFIFQYYEEEERQRGNFPDRFSGHQFPNYSSELNVNALLLGDSALYLCASSKRQGGWSETQYFGPGTRLLVL.

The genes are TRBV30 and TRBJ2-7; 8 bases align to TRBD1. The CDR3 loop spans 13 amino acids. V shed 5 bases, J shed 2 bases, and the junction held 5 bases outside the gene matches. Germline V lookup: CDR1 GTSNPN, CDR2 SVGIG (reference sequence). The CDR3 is CAWGRGRAYEQYF. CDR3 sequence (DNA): TGTGCCTGGGGCAGGGGGCGAGCCTACGAGCAGTACTTC.

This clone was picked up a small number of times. The CDR3 DNA is TGTGCCAGCAGTTACTCCGGACGGGGAAACTATGGCTACACCTTC. As protein: CASSYSGRGNYGYTF. The chain joins TRBV6-2 or TRBV6-3 to TRBJ1-2; unclear D gene. This CDR3 is 15 amino acids long. From germline, CDR1 is MNHEY and CDR2 SVGEGT. Trimming removed 0 bases from V and 2 bases from J, with 10 bases in between.

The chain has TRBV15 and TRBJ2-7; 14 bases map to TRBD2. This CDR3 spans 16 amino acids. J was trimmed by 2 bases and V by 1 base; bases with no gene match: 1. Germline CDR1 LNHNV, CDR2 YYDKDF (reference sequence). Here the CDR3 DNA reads TGTGCCACCAGCAGAGTGGGACTAGCGGGAGCCTACGAGCAGTACTTC. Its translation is CATSRVGLAGAYEQYF.

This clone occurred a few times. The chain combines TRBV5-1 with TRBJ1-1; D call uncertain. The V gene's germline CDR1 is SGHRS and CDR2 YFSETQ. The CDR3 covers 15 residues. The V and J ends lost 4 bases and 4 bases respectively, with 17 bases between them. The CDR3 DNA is TGCGCCAGCAGCCCTTCCGGTTCCGGTAGCACTGAAGCTTTCTTT. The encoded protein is CASSPSGSGSTEAFF.

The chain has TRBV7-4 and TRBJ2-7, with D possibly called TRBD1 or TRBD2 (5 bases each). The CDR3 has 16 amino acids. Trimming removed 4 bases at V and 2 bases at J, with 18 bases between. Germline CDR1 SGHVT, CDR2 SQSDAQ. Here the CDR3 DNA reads TGTGCCAGCAGCTCCCAAGGGACGGGGATCACCTACGAGCAGTACTTC. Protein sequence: CASSSQGTGITYEQYF. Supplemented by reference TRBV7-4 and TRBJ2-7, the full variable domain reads GAGVSQSPRYKVAKRGRDVALRCDSISGHVTLYWYRQTLGQGSEVLTYSQSDAQRDKSGRPSGRFSAERPERSVSTLKIQRTEQGDSAVYLCASSSQGTGITYEQYFGPGTRLTVT.

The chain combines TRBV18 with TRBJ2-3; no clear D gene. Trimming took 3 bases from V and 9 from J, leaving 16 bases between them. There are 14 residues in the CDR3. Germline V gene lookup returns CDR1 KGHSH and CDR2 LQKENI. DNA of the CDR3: TGTGCCAGCTCACCGCCAGGTTCCGCCCCGACGCAGTATTTT. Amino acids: CASSPPGSAPTQYF.

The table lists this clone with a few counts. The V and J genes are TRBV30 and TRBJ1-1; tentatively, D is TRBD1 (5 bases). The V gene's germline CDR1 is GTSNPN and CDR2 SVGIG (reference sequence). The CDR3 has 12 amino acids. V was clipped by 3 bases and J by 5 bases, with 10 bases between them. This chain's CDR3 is CAWSWGGTEAFF. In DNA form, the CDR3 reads TGTGCCTGGAGCTGGGGGGGTACTGAAGCTTTCTTT.

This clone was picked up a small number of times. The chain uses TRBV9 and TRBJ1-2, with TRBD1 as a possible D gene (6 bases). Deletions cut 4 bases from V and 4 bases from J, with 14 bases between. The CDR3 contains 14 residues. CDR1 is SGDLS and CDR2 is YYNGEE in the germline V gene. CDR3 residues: CASSPPQGVYGYTF. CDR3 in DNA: TGTGCCAGCAGCCCCCCACAGGGAGTCTATGGCTACACCTTC.

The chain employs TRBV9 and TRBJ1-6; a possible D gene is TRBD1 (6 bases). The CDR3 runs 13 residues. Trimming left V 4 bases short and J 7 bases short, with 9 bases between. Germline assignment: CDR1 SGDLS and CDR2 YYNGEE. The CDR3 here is CASSPTGNSPLHF. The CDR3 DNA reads TGTGCCAGCAGCCCCACAGGGAATTCACCCCTCCACTTT.

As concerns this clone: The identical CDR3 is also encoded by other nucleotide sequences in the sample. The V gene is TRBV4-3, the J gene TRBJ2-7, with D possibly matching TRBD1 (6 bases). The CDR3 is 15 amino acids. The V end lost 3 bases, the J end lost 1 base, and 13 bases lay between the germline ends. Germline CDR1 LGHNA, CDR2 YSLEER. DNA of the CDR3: TGCGCCAGCAGCCAGGCGATGGACAGTTCCTACGAGCAGTACTTC. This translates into CASSQAMDSSYEQYF.

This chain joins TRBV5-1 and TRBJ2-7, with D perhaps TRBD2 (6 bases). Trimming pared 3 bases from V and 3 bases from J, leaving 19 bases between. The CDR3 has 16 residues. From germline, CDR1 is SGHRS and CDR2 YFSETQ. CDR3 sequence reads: CASSSYASSGSYEQYF. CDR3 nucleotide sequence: TGCGCCAGCAGCTCGTACGCATCCTCCGGGAGCTACGAGCAGTACTTC.